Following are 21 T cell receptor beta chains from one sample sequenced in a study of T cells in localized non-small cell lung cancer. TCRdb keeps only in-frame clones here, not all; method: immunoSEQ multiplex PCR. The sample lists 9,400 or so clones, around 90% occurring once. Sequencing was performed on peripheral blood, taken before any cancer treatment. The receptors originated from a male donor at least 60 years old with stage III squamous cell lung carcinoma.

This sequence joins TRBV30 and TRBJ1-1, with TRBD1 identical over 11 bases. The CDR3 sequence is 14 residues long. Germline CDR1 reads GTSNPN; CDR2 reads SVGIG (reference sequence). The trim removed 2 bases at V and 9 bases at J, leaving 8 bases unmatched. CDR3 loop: CAWSISGQGGQAFF. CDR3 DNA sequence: TGTGCCTGGAGTATCTCGGGACAGGGGGGCCAAGCTTTCTTT.

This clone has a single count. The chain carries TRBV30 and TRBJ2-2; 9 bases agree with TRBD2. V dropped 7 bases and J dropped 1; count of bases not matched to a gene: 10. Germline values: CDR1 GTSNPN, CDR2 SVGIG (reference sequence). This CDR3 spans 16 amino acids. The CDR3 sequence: CASKERGALNTGELFF. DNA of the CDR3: TGTGCCTCGAAGGAGCGGGGGGCCCTGAACACCGGGGAGCTGTTTTTT.

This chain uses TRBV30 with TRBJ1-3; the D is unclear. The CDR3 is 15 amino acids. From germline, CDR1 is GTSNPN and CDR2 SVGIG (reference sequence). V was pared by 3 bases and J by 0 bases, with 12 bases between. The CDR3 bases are TGTGCCTGGAGGGGAAGGGTATACTCTGGAAACACCATATATTTT. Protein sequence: CAWRGRVYSGNTIYF. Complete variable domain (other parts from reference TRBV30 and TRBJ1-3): SQTIHQWPATLVQPVGSPLSLECTVEGTSNPNLYWYRQAAGRGLQLLFYSVGIGQISSEVPQNLSASRPQDRQFILSSKKLLLSDSGFYLCAWRGRVYSGNTIYFGEGSWLTVV.

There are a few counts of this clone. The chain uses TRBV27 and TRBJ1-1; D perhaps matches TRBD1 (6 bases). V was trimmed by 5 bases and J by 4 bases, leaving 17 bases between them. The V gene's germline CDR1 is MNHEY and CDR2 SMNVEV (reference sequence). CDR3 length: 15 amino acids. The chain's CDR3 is CASSPFTGLPTEAFF. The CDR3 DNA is TGTGCCAGCAGTCCATTTACAGGGTTACCCACTGAAGCTTTCTTT.

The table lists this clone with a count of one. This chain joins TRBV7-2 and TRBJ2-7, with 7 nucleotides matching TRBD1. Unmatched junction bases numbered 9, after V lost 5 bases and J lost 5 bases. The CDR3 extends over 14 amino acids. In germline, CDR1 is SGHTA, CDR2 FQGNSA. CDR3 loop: CASSKGSTGDEQYF. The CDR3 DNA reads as TGTGCCAGCAGCAAAGGGAGTACAGGGGACGAGCAGTACTTC.

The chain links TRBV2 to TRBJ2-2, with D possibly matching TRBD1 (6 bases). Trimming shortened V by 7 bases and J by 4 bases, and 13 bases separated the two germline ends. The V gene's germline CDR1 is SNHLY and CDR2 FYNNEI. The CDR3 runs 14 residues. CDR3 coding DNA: TGTGCCAGCAAACAACAGGGACCCACCGGGGAGCTGTTTTTT. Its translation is CASKQQGPTGELFF.

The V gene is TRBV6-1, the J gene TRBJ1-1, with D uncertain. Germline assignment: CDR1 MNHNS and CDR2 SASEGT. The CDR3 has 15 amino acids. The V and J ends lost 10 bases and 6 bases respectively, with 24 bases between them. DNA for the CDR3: TGTGCCATCCCCACTCAGCTCTGGGGAGGCGCTGAAGCTTTCTTT. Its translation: CAIPTQLWGGAEAFF.

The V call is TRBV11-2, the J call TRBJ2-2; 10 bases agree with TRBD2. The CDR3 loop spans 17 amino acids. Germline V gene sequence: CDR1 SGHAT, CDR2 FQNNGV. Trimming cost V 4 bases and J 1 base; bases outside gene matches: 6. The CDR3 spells CASSSPLAGLNTGELFF. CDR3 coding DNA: TGTGCCAGCAGCTCCCCACTAGCGGGGCTGAACACCGGGGAGCTGTTTTTT.

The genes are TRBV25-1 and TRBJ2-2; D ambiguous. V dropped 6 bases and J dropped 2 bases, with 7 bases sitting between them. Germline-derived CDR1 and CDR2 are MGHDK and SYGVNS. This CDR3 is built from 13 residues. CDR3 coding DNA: TGTGCCAGCAGAGACCAAAACACCGGGGAGCTGTTTTTT. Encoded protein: CASRDQNTGELFF.

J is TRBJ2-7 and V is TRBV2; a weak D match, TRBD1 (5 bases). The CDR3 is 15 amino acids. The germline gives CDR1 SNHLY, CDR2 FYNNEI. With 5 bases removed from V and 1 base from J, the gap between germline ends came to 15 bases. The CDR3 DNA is TGTGCCAGCAGTATCTCCAGGGTTCGATCCTACGAGCAGTACTTC. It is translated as CASSISRVRSYEQYF.

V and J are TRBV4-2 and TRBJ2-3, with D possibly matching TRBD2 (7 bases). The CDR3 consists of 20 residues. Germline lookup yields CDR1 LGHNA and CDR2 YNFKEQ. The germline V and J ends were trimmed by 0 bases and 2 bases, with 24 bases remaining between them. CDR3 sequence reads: CASSQDSFRGAAMYTDTQYF. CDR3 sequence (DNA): TGTGCCAGCAGCCAAGATTCTTTCCGGGGGGCGGCAATGTACACAGATACGCAGTATTTT.

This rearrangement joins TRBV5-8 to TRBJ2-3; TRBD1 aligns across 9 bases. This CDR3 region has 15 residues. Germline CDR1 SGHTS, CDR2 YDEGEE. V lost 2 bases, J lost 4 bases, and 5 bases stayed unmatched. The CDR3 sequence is CASSFLGQGADTQYF. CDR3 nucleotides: TGTGCCAGCAGCTTTTTGGGACAGGGCGCAGATACGCAGTATTTT.

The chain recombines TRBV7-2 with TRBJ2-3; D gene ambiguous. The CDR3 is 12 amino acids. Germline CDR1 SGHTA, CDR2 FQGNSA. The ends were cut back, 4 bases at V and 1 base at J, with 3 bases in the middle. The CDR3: CASSSRTDTQYF. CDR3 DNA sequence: TGTGCCAGCAGCTCCCGCACAGATACGCAGTATTTT.

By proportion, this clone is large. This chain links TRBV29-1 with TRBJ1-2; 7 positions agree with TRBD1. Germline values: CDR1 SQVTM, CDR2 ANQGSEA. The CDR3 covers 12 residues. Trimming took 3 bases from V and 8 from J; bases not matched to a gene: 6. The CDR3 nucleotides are TGCAGCGTTGAGGGGACAGCGAACGGCTACACCTTC. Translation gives CSVEGTANGYTF.

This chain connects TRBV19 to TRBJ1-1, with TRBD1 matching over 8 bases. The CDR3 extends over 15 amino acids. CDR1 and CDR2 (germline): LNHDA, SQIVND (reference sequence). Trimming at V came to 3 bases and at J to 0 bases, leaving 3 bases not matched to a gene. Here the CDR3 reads CASSMQGAVNTEAFF. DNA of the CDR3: TGTGCCAGTAGTATGCAGGGGGCGGTGAACACTGAAGCTTTCTTT.

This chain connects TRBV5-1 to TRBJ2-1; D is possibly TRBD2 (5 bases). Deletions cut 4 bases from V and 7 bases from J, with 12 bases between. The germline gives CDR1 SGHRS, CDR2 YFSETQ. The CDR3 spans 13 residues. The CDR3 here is CASSPGIGNEQFF. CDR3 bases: TGCGCCAGCAGCCCCGGGATCGGGAATGAGCAGTTCTTC. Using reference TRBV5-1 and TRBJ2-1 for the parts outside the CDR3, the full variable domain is KAGVTQTPRYLIKTRGQQVTLSCSPISGHRSVSWYQQTPGQGLQFLFEYFSETQRNKGNFPGRFSGRQFSNSRSEMNVSTLELGDSALYLCASSPGIGNEQFFGPGTRLTVL.

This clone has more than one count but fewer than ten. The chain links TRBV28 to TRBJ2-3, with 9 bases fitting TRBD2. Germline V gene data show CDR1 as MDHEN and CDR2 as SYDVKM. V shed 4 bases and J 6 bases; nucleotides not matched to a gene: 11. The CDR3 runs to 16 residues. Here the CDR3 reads CASSWLQAGGHDTQYF. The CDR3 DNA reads TGTGCCAGCAGTTGGTTACAAGCGGGGGGACACGATACGCAGTATTTT.

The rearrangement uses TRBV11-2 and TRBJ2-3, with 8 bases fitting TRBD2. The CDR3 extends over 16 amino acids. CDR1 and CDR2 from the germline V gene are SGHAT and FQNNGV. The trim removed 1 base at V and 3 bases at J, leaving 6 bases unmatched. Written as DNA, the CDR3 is TGTGCCAGCAGCTTAGGGTCCGGGGGGGTGACAGATACGCAGTATTTT. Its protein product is CASSLGSGGVTDTQYF.

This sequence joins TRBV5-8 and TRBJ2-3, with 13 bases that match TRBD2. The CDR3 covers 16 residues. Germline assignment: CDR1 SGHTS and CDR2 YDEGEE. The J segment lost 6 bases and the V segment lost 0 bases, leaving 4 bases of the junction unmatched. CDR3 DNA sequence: TGTGCCAGCAGCTTGGGCGGACTAGCGGGGGCGGATACGCAGTATTTT. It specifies CASSLGGLAGADTQYF.

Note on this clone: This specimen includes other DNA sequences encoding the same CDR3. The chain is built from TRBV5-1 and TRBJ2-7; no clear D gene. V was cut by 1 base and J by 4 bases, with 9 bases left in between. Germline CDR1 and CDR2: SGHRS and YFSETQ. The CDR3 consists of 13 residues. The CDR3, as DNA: TGCGCCAGCAGCTTGCAGGATTCTTACGAGCAGTACTTC. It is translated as CASSLQDSYEQYF.

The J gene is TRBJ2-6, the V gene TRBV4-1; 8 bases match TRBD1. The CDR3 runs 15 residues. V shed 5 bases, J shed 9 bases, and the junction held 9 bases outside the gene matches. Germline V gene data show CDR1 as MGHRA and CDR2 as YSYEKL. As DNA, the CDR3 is TGCGCCAGCAGCAATGGACAGGGCCCAATCAACGTCCTGACTTTC. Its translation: CASSNGQGPINVLTF.